The T cell receptor (beta chain) described here comes from a study of T cell changes during pregnancy in multiple sclerosis. Deletions cut 7 bases from V and 0 bases from J, with 7 bases between. Per the germline V gene, CDR1 is MNHEY and CDR2 is SVGAGI. The CDR3 extends over 14 amino acids. Repertoires were generated with immunoSEQ multiplex PCR, while TCRdb's copy carries only in-frame clones and drops some. This sample carries about 71,000 clones, roughly 90% of them seen once, and the ten largest clones take less than 5.5%. Source: CD8+ T cells from peripheral blood mononuclear cells, taken before pregnancy. The V and J genes are TRBV6-5 and TRBJ1-6; D remains ambiguous. The source of this sequence is a female donor with multiple sclerosis, enrolled in a pregnancy study. The CDR3: CASTRDSYNSPLHF. The CDR3 region has the DNA TGTGCCAGCACCCGGGACTCCTATAATTCACCCCTCCACTTT.